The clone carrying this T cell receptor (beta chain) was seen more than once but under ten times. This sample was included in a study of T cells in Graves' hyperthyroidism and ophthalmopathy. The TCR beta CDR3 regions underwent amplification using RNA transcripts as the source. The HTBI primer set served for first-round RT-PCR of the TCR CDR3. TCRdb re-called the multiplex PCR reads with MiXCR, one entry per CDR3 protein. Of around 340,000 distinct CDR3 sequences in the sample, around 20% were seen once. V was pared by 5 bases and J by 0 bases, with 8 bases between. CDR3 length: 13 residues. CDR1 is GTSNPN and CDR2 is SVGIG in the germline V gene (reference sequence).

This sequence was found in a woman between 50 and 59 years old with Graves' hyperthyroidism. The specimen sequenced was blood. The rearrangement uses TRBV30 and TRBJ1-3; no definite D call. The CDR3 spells CAWGSSSGNTIYF. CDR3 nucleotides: TGTGCCTGGGGATCCAGCTCTGGAAACACCATATATTTT. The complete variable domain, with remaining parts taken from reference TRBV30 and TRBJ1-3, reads SQTIHQWPATLVQPVGSPLSLECTVEGTSNPNLYWYRQAAGRGLQLLFYSVGIGQISSEVPQNLSASRPQDRQFILSSKKLLLSDSGFYLCAWGSSSGNTIYFGEGSWLTVV.